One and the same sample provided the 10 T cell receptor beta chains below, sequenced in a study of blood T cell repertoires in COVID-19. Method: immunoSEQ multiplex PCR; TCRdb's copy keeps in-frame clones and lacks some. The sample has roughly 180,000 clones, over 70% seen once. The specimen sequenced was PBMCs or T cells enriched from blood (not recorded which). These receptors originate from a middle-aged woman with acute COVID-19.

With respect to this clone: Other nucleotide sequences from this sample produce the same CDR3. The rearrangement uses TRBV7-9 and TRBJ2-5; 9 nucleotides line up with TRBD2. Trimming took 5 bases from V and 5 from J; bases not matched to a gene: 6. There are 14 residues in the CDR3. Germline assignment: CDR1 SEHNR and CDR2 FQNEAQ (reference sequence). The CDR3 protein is CASSLGLAGETQYF. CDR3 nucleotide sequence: TGTGCCAGCAGCCTGGGACTAGCAGGCGAGACCCAGTACTTC. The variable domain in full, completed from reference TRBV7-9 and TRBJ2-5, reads DTGVSQNPRHKITKRGQNVTFRCDPISEHNRLYWYRQTLGQGPEFLTYFQNEAQLEKSRLLSDRFSAERPKGSFSTLEIQRTEQGDSAMYLCASSLGLAGETQYFGPGTRLLVL.

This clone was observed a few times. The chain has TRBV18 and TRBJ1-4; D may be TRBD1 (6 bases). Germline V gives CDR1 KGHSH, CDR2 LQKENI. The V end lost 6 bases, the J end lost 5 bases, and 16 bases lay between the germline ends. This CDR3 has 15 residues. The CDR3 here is CASSQGQSINEKLFF. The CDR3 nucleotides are TGTGCCAGCTCTCAAGGACAGAGCATAAATGAAAAACTGTTTTTT.

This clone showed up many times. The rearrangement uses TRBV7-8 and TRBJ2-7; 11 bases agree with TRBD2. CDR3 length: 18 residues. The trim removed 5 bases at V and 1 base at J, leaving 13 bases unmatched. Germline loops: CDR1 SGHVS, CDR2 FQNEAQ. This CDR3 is CASSPYPGLAEISYEQYF. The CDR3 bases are TGTGCCAGCAGCCCGTATCCGGGACTAGCGGAGATATCCTACGAGCAGTACTTC. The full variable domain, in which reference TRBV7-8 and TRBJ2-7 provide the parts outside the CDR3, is GAGVSQSPRYKVAKRGQDVALRCDPISGHVSLFWYQQALGQGPEFLTYFQNEAQLDKSGLPSDRFFAERPEGSVSTLKIQRTQQEDSAVYLCASSPYPGLAEISYEQYFGPGTRLTVT.

CDR3 region: CAWSGWTESGTSGINEQFF. CDR3 DNA sequence: TGTGCCTGGAGTGGTTGGACGGAGTCCGGGACTAGCGGGATCAATGAGCAGTTCTTC. The chain recombines TRBV30 with TRBJ2-1, with TRBD2 matching over 13 bases. The trim removed 1 base at V and 6 bases at J, leaving 15 bases unmatched. The CDR3 covers 19 residues. Germline assignment: CDR1 GTSNPN and CDR2 SVGIG (reference sequence).

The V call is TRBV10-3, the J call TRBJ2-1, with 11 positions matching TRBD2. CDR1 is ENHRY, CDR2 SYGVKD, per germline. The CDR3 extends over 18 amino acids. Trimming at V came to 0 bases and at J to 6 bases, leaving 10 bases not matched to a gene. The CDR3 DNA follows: TGTGCCATCAGTGAGTCGAGGCTAGCGGGAGGCTGGGGCAATGAGCAGTTCTTC. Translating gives CAISESRLAGGWGNEQFF.

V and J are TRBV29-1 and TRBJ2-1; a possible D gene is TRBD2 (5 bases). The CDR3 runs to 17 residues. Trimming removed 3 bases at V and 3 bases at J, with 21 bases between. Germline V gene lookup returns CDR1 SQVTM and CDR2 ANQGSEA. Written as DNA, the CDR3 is TGCAGCGTTGATGGTATGGGAAGTCCGGGGAGCTACAATGAGCAGTTCTTC. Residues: CSVDGMGSPGSYNEQFF.

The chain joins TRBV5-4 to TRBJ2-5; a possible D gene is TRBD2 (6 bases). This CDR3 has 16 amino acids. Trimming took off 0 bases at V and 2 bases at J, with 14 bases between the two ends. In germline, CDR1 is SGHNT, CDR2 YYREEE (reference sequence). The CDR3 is CASSLGSGAFQETQYF. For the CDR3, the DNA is TGTGCCAGCAGCTTGGGGTCGGGAGCTTTTCAAGAGACCCAGTACTTC.

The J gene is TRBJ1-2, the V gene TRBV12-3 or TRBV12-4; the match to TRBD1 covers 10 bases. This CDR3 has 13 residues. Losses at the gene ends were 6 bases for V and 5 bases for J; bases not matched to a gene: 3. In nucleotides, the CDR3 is TGTGCCAGCAGGAGGACAGGGGGTTATGGCTACACCTTC. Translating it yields CASRRTGGYGYTF.

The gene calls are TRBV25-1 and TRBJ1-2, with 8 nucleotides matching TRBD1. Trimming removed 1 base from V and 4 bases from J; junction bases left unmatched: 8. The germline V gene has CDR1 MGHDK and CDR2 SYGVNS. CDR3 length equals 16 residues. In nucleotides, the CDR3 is TGTGCCAGCAGTGAATCCGAGACAGGGGCTTCCTATGGCTACACCTTC. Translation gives CASSESETGASYGYTF.

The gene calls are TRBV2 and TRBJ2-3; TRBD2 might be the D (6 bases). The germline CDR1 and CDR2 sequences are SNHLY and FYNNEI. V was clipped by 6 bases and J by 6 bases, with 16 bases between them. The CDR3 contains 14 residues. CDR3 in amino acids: CASSRELGTDTQYF. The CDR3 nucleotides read TGTGCCAGCAGCCGGGAGCTTGGGACGGATACGCAGTATTTT.